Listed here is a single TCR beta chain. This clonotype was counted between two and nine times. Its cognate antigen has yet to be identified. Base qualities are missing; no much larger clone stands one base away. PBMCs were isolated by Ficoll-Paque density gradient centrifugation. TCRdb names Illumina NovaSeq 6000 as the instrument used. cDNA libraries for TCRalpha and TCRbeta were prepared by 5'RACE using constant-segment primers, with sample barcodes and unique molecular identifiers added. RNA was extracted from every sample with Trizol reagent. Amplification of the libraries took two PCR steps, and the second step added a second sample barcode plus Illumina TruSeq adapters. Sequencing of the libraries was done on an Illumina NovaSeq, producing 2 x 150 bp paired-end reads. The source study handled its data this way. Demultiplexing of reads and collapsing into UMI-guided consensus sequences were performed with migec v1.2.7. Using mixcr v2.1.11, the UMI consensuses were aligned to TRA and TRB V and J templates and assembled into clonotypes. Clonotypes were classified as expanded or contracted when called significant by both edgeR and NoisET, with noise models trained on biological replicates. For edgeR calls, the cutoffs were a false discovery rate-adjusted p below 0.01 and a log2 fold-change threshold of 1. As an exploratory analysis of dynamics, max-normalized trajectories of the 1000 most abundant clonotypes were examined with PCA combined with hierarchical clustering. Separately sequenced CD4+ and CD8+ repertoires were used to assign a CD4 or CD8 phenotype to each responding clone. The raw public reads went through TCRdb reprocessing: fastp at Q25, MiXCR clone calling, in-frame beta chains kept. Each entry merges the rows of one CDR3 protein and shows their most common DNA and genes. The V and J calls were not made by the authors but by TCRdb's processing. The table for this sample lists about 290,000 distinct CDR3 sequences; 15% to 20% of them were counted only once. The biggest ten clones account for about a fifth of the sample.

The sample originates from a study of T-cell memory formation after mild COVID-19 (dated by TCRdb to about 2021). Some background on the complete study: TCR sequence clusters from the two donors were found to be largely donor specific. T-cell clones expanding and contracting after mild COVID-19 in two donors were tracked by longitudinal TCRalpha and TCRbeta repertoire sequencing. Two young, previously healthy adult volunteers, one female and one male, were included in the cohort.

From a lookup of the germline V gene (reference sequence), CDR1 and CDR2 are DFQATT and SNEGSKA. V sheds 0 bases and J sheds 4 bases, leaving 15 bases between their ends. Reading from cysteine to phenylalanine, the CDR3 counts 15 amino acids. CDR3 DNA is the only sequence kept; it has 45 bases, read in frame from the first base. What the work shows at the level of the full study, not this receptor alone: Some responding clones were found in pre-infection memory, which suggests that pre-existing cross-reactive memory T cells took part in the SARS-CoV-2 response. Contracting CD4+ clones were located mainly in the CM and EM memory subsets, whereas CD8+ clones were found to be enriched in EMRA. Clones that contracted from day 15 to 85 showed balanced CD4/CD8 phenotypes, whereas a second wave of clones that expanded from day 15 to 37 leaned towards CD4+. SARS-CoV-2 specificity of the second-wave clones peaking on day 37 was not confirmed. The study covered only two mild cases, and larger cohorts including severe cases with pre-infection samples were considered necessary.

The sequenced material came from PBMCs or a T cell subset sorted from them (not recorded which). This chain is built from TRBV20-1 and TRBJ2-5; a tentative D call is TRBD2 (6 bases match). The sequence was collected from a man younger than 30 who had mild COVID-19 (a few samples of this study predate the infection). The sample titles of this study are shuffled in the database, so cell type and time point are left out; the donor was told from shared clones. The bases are TGCAGTGCTAGAGATTCATCGGGACTGGCAGAGACCCAGTACTTC. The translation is CSARDSSGLAETQYF.